The entry below gives a single TCR beta chain sequence along with its context. This record comes from a study of T cell responses to AZD1222 COVID-19 vaccine. The table came from immunoSEQ multiplex PCR; TCRdb's copy has only in-frame clones and leaves some out. The repertoire holds around 120,000 clones, with about 90% as singletons. The TCR was taken from an adult who received the AZD1222 COVID-19 vaccine. Sequenced material: peripheral blood, taken 28 days after the second AZD1222 dose.

The CDR3 protein is CASSGGDFTEAFF. The CDR3 DNA reads TGTGCCAGCAGCGGGGGGGATTTCACTGAAGCTTTCTTT. The chain links TRBV9 to TRBJ1-1; weak D call: TRBD1 (5 bases). The CDR3 length is 13 residues. Germline CDR1 SGDLS, CDR2 YYNGEE. V was cut by 3 bases and J by 4 bases, with 10 bases left in between.